Shown below are 19 T cell receptor beta chains from a single sample sequenced in a study of CD8 T cells in ankylosing spondylitis. TCRdb processed the 5' RACE reads anew with MiXCR; each CDR3 protein has one entry. The sample holds more than 150,000 distinct CDR3 sequences, about 20% seen once. The sequencing input was blood, either unsorted or a sorted T cell fraction (not recorded which). These receptors came from a male donor under 35 with ankylosing spondylitis or in good health (not recorded which).

This clonotype was seen ten or more times. Here the CDR3 reads CSVQDSGQPQHF. The CDR3 bases are TGCAGCGTCCAGGATTCGGGTCAGCCCCAGCATTTT. The chain couples TRBV29-1 to TRBJ1-5; D remains unclear. This CDR3 comprises 12 residues. Germline CDR1 is SQVTM and CDR2 is ANQGSEA. The V and J ends lost 6 bases and 6 bases respectively, with 12 bases between them.

This clonotype was counted many times. The CDR3 coding sequence is TGTGCCAGCAGCGAGGGGACACCAAAGGGAACGCAGTATTTT. Its translation is CASSEGTPKGTQYF. This sequence joins TRBV5-5 and TRBJ2-3; perhaps TRBD1 as D (6 bases). The CDR3 is made up of 14 amino acids. V lost 4 bases and J lost 9, with 18 bases in between. CDR1 and CDR2 from the germline V gene are SGHKS and YYEKEE (reference sequence).

The sample holds a few counts of this clonotype. The rearrangement joins TRBV7-9 to TRBJ1-1, with D maybe TRBD1 (6 bases). V lost 5 bases to trimming and J lost 5 bases, with 15 bases between them. Per the germline V gene, CDR1 is SEHNR and CDR2 is FQNEAQ (reference sequence). The CDR3 extends over 14 amino acids. The chain's CDR3 is CASSLSGARTEAFF. CDR3 bases: TGTGCCAGCAGCCTCTCGGGGGCGAGGACTGAAGCTTTCTTT.

The chain links TRBV27 to TRBJ2-5, with 8 bases matching TRBD1. CDR1 and CDR2 (germline): MNHEY, SMNVEV (reference sequence). The CDR3 contains 15 residues. With V trimmed by 4 bases and J by 5 bases, 9 bases remained unmatched. In nucleotides, the CDR3 is TGTGCCAGCAGTTCCGGACAGGGACTTAGGGAGACCCAGTACTTC. This gives the protein CASSSGQGLRETQYF.

This sequence joins TRBV7-2 and TRBJ2-3; possibly TRBD1 for D (5 bases). Germline-derived CDR1 and CDR2 are SGHTA and FQGNSA. The V gene lost 5 bases and the J gene lost 4 bases, with 13 bases spanning the gap. There are 14 residues in the CDR3. CDR3 region: CASSRHRGADTQYF. The DNA for the CDR3 is TGTGCCAGCAGCCGACATAGGGGCGCAGATACGCAGTATTTT.

At least ten counts were recorded for this clonotype. This chain connects TRBV10-3 to TRBJ2-5; the match to TRBD1 covers 9 bases. Germline V gene sequence: CDR1 ENHRY, CDR2 SYGVKD. This CDR3 contains 13 residues. Trimming took 4 bases from V and 4 from J; bases not matched to a gene: 1. The CDR3: CAISADRGETQYF. The CDR3 bases are TGTGCCATCAGTGCGGACAGGGGAGAGACCCAGTACTTC.

The table lists this clonotype with many counts. This chain uses TRBV12-3 or TRBV12-4 with TRBJ2-7, with D perhaps being TRBD1 or TRBD2 (5 bases each). V was clipped by 5 bases and J by 3 bases, with 5 bases between them. The CDR3 is 11 amino acids. The CDR3 protein is CASSGGYEQYF. The CDR3 DNA is TGTGCCAGCAGTGGGGGCTACGAGCAGTACTTC.

This clonotype was seen many times. The CDR3 loop reads CASSLGLHQETQYF. The CDR3 DNA follows: TGTGCCAGCAGCTTGGGGCTACACCAAGAGACCCAGTACTTC. The rearrangement uses TRBV5-5 and TRBJ2-5; D is unclear. The CDR3 consists of 14 residues. V was shortened by 0 bases and J by 0 bases, with 6 bases between the two germline ends. In germline, CDR1 is SGHKS, CDR2 YYEKEE (reference sequence).

This clonotype came up many times. The genes are TRBV2 and TRBJ2-7; D gene unclear. The CDR3 sequence is 13 residues long. CDR1 is SNHLY, CDR2 FYNNEI, per germline. V lost 4 bases and J 0 bases, leaving 7 bases between the germline ends. The CDR3 reads CASSVQSSYEQYV. Here the CDR3 DNA reads TGTGCCAGCAGTGTCCAGAGCTCCTACGAGCAGTACGTC.

This clonotype showed up just a few times. The chain couples TRBV29-1 to TRBJ2-5, with a weak D call TRBD2 (6 bases). Germline CDR1 SQVTM, CDR2 ANQGSEA. V was shortened by 6 bases and J by 2 bases, with 13 bases between the two germline ends. The CDR3 consists of 13 residues. The CDR3 nucleotides are TGCAGCGTCCGCGGGACCTTACAAGAGACCCAGTACTTC. Protein: CSVRGTLQETQYF.

This clonotype came up many times. The chain uses TRBV10-3 and TRBJ2-1, with D hard to call. Trimming took off 0 bases at V and 5 bases at J, with 11 bases between the two ends. The CDR3 has 15 amino acids. Germline CDR1 reads ENHRY; CDR2 reads SYGVKD. The DNA of the CDR3 is TGTGCCATCAGTGAGTCCCCCCCCACAAACAATGAGCAGTTCTTC. It codes for CAISESPPTNNEQFF.

There are many counts of this clonotype. The genes are TRBV10-3 and TRBJ2-4, with TRBD2 matching over 8 bases. The germline CDR1 and CDR2 sequences are ENHRY and SYGVKD. Trimming at V came to 3 bases and at J to 8 bases, leaving 3 bases not matched to a gene. The CDR3 has 13 residues. The CDR3 region is CAISEAGEDIQYF. The CDR3 DNA sequence: TGTGCCATCAGTGAAGCGGGAGAAGACATTCAGTACTTC.

At least ten counts were recorded for this clonotype. This CDR3 is CACMGGKNTGELFF. DNA for the CDR3: TGTGCCTGCATGGGAGGGAAGAACACCGGGGAGCTGTTTTTT. The V gene is TRBV30, the J gene TRBJ2-2; 7 bases are a match to TRBD2. The CDR3 is 14 residues long. V lost 6 bases, J lost 1 base, and 5 bases stayed unmatched. Germline CDR1 GTSNPN, CDR2 SVGIG (reference sequence).

This clonotype showed up many times. CDR3: CASSIVGPGQPQHF. CDR3 DNA: TGTGCCAGTAGTATAGTAGGCCCGGGGCAGCCCCAGCATTTT. The V gene is TRBV19, the J gene TRBJ1-5; D is uncertain. The CDR3 consists of 14 residues. The V gene lost 1 base and the J gene lost 7 bases, with 11 bases spanning the gap. CDR1 is LNHDA and CDR2 is SQIVND in the germline V gene (reference sequence).

The table lists this clonotype with many counts. The chain combines TRBV9 with TRBJ2-1; 8 positions match TRBD2. Germline V CDR1 and CDR2: SGDLS, YYNGEE. Trimming took 7 bases from V and 2 from J; bases not matched to a gene: 2. This CDR3 is built from 13 residues. This CDR3 is CASQREPYNEQFF. CDR3 DNA sequence: TGTGCCAGCCAGCGGGAGCCCTACAATGAGCAGTTCTTC.

At least ten counts were recorded for this clonotype. This chain links TRBV20-1 with TRBJ1-5, with a possible D match to TRBD1 (6 bases). With 6 bases removed from V and 7 bases from J, the gap between germline ends came to 16 bases. Germline CDR1 is DFQATT and CDR2 is SNEGSKA (reference sequence). This CDR3 is 13 amino acids long. For the CDR3, the DNA is TGCAGTGCAGATCAGGGAACAGGGCAGCCCCAGCATTTT. Protein: CSADQGTGQPQHF.

This chain uses TRBV10-3 with TRBJ2-5; TRBD2 aligns across 9 bases. The CDR3 loop spans 14 amino acids. From germline, CDR1 is ENHRY and CDR2 SYGVKD. J lost 3 bases, V lost 5 bases, and 4 bases had no gene match. The CDR3 DNA reads as TGTGCCATCAGTAATAGCGGGAGAAAAGAGACCCAGTACTTC. As protein: CAISNSGRKETQYF.

Ten or more counts support this clonotype. The V and J genes are TRBV3-1 and TRBJ2-1; 12 bases fit TRBD2. Germline values: CDR1 LGHDT, CDR2 YNNKEL (reference sequence). V gave up 4 bases and J gave up 6 bases; unmatched junction bases: 7. The CDR3 runs 16 residues. In DNA form, the CDR3 reads TGTGCCAGCAGCCCCCTGACTAGCGGGAGTCCCAATGAGCAGTTCTTC. Translated, it gives CASSPLTSGSPNEQFF.

This clonotype was found many times. This chain connects TRBV12-3 or TRBV12-4 to TRBJ2-1; 13 bases are a match to TRBD2. The CDR3 contains 18 residues. Losses at the gene ends were 5 bases for V and 1 base for J; bases not matched to a gene: 8. The CDR3: CASSNGLAGALSYNEQFF. The DNA of the CDR3 is TGTGCCAGCAGTAATGGACTAGCGGGAGCCCTATCCTACAATGAGCAGTTCTTC.